Listed below are T cell receptor beta chains from one sample, sequenced in a study of T cell changes during pregnancy in multiple sclerosis. Sequenced by immunoSEQ multiplex PCR; TCRdb stores in-frame clones only, minus some. The sample records about 27,000 clones, about 88% being singletons. Material: CD8+ T cells from peripheral blood mononuclear cells, obtained in the second trimester of pregnancy. These receptors all come from a female donor with multiple sclerosis, enrolled in a pregnancy study. Each CDR3 is given with its conserved first and last residue. A D gene is named only where the DNA matches it firmly. Expanded clones are given a class, and other clones once, few, many or no size at all.

D gene	clone size	V gene	J gene	CDR3 protein	CDR3 DNA
NA	NA	TRBV6-1	TRBJ1-5	CASSELRAGNQPQHF	TGTGCCAGCAGTGAACTGAGGGCGGGCAATCAGCCCCAGCATTTT
TRBD1	medium-sized	TRBV4-1	TRBJ1-2	CASSHIQGQGAGGYTF	TGCGCCAGCAGCCATATCCAAGGACAGGGGGCGGGTGGCTACACCTTC
NA	few	TRBV30	TRBJ1-1	CAWGAGGGEAFF	TGTGCCTGGGGCGCGGGGGGCGGGGAAGCTTTCTTT
NA	few	TRBV4-1	TRBJ1-1	CASSHAGALAFF	TGCGCCAGCAGCCACGCGGGAGCCCTAGCTTTCTTT
NA	NA	TRBV2	TRBJ1-2	CASRFSTDSF	TGTGCCAGCAGATTTTCGACAGACAGCTTC
TRBD2	NA	TRBV5-8	TRBJ2-5	CASSFRGERLETQYF	TGTGCCAGCAGCTTTCGGGGGGAACGTCTGGAGACCCAGTACTTC
NA	NA	TRBV30	TRBJ1-3	CAWGARDTIYF	TGTGCCTGGGGAGCCCGAGACACCATATATTTT
NA	NA	TRBV15	TRBJ2-5	CATSRAREETQYF	TGTGCCACCAGCAGAGCCCGCGAAGAGACCCAGTACTTC
TRBD1	NA	TRBV28	TRBJ2-5	CASSLPQGAEYQETQYF	TGTGCCAGCAGTTTACCTCAGGGGGCCGAGTACCAAGAGACCCAGTACTTC
NA	NA	TRBV28	TRBJ1-2	CASTPTRGYGYTF	TGTGCCAGCACCCCGACAAGGGGCTATGGCTACACCTTC
NA	NA	TRBV5-1	TRBJ1-2	CASSLDLVGYGYTF	TGCGCCAGCAGCTTGGATCTTGTCGGTTATGGCTACACCTTC
TRBD1	NA	TRBV4-1	TRBJ2-7	CASSPRDRYEQYF	TGCGCCAGCAGCCCCCGGGACAGATACGAGCAGTACTTC
NA	NA	TRBV11-1	TRBJ1-1	CASSLGIAGLVTEAFF	TGTGCCAGCAGCTTAGGGATTGCAGGGTTAGTCACTGAAGCTTTCTTT
TRBD1	NA	TRBV15	TRBJ1-2	CATSITGEDYGYTF	TGTGCCACCAGCATAACAGGGGAGGACTATGGCTACACCTTC
NA	NA	TRBV4-3	TRBJ2-5	CASSRTWAAETQYF	TGCGCCAGCAGCCGGACATGGGCGGCAGAGACCCAGTACTTC
NA	NA	TRBV19	TRBJ2-1	CASSISRARSDNEQFF	TGTGCCAGTAGTATCTCGCGGGCCAGATCGGACAATGAGCAGTTCTTC
TRBD2	NA	TRBV4-3	TRBJ2-2	CASSQDPAGGAGELFF	TGCGCCAGCAGCCAAGATCCGGCGGGGGGGGCCGGGGAGCTGTTTTTT
NA	NA	TRBV6-1	TRBJ2-1	CASSDDWTVYNEQFF	TGTGCCAGCAGTGATGACTGGACTGTTTACAATGAGCAGTTCTTC
TRBD2	NA	TRBV7-9	TRBJ2-5	CASSSRAGVQGETQYF	TGTGCCAGCAGCTCAAGGGCGGGGGTGCAGGGAGAGACCCAGTACTTC
TRBD1	NA	TRBV2	TRBJ2-6	CARGTGDPGGANVLTF	TGTGCCAGAGGGACAGGCGACCCCGGTGGGGCCAACGTCCTGACTTTC
NA	NA	TRBV5-1	TRBJ2-7	CASSPTRTAYEQYF	TGCGCCAGCAGCCCTACACGGACAGCCTACGAGCAGTACTTC
NA	NA	TRBV28	TRBJ1-1	CAIIGGIQNTEAFF	TGTGCCATCATTGGAGGGATTCAGAACACTGAAGCTTTCTTT
NA	NA	TRBV5-1	TRBJ2-3	CASSSFTSSTDTQYF	TGCGCCAGCAGCTCATTTACCAGTTCGACAGATACGCAGTATTTT
TRBD2	NA	TRBV6-1	TRBJ2-2	CASSVETGGTGELFF	TGTGCCAGCAGCGTAGAGACGGGGGGGACCGGGGAGCTGTTTTTT